This passage covers 24 T cell receptor beta chains from one sample sequenced in a study of cytomegalovirus exposure and HLA in healthy donors. The PCR was carried out with 60 Vbeta primers and 13 Jbeta primers. Sequencing used immunoSEQ multiplex PCR; TCRdb keeps in-frame clones, though not all of them. This table has some 130,000 clones, around 63% appearing once. Material for sequencing was PBMCs. These receptors came from a human donor in good health.

The chain uses TRBV28 and TRBJ2-1; 11 bases map to TRBD2. CDR3 size: 16 residues. Germline values: CDR1 MDHEN, CDR2 SYDVKM. With V trimmed by 4 bases and J by 12 bases, 14 bases remained unmatched. CDR3 residues: CASSSPGLAARVGQFF. In DNA form, the CDR3 reads TGTGCCAGCAGTTCCCCGGGACTAGCGGCTCGGGTGGGGCAGTTCTTC.

This clone was recorded a few times. V and J are TRBV4-2 and TRBJ1-1; maybe TRBD1 (5 bases). The CDR3 length is 15 residues. V shed 2 bases and J shed 1 base, with 11 bases lying between them. The V gene's germline CDR1 is LGHNA and CDR2 YNFKEQ. CDR3 loop: CASSQFAGRNTEAFF. CDR3 nucleotides: TGTGCCAGCAGCCAATTTGCAGGGCGGAACACTGAAGCTTTCTTT.

This chain joins TRBV11-3 and TRBJ1-1; TRBD1 aligns across 7 bases. The CDR3 spans 13 residues. V was clipped by 2 bases and J by 7 bases; unmatched bases: 4. Germline CDR1 reads SGHNT; CDR2 reads YENEEA. The CDR3: CASSLTGVGEAFF. The CDR3 DNA sequence: TGTGCCAGCAGCTTAACAGGGGTAGGTGAAGCTTTCTTT.

The gene calls are TRBV7-9 and TRBJ2-5; 8 nucleotides match TRBD2. The CDR3 is made up of 18 amino acids. Germline assignment: CDR1 SEHNR and CDR2 FQNEAQ (reference sequence). V gave up 1 base and J gave up 4 bases; unmatched junction bases: 14. The CDR3 DNA reads TGTGCCAGCAGCTTAGATCCCGTCCGGGGGGGTAGGGGAGAGACCCAGTACTTC. Translating it yields CASSLDPVRGGRGETQYF.

This chain connects TRBV19 to TRBJ2-5; D gene uncertain. V gave up 3 bases and J gave up 0 bases, with 17 bases separating them. The germline V gene has CDR1 LNHDA and CDR2 SQIVND (reference sequence). This CDR3 has 17 amino acids. The CDR3, as DNA: TGTGCCAGTAGTATGGCGGTCTCTTCCCTGTACCAAGAGACCCAGTACTTC. This codes for CASSMAVSSLYQETQYF.

This sequence joins TRBV19 and TRBJ2-5; the match to TRBD2 covers 13 bases. The ends lost 6 bases at V and 4 bases at J; junction bases unmatched: 8. This CDR3 is built from 16 residues. From germline, CDR1 is LNHDA and CDR2 SQIVND (reference sequence). CDR3 sequence: CASSFSGTSGAETQYF. In DNA form, the CDR3 reads TGTGCCAGTAGCTTCTCCGGGACTAGCGGGGCAGAGACCCAGTACTTC.

In this sample, this clone turned up a few times. V is TRBV29-1 and J is TRBJ2-7; TRBD1 might be the D (5 bases). Germline V gene sequence: CDR1 SQVTM, CDR2 ANQGSEA. Trimming took off 5 bases at V and 0 bases at J, with 14 bases between the two ends. The CDR3 is 14 amino acids. For the CDR3, the DNA is TGCAGCGTTTTACAGGCAACCAGCTCCTACGAGCAGTACTTC. Its protein is CSVLQATSSYEQYF.

This chain uses TRBV2 with TRBJ1-1, with D maybe TRBD1 (6 bases). Looked up from germline, CDR1 is SNHLY and CDR2 is FYNNEI. The CDR3 contains 15 residues. The ends were cut back, 4 bases at V and 3 bases at J, with 15 bases in the middle. The CDR3 loop reads CASSGLPDRYTEAFF. The DNA for the CDR3 is TGTGCCAGCAGTGGGCTACCCGACAGGTACACTGAAGCTTTCTTT.

This chain links TRBV9 with TRBJ2-1, with TRBD2 matching over 9 bases. The CDR3 is made up of 16 amino acids. Germline CDR1 reads SGDLS; CDR2 reads YYNGEE. Trimming took 4 bases from V and 3 from J; bases not matched to a gene: 8. The CDR3 bases are TGTGCCAGCAGCCGAGGGCGGGAGGGTCTCTACAATGAGCAGTTCTTC. It encodes CASSRGREGLYNEQFF.

In its sample, this clone was seen once. V gene TRBV6-5 combines with J gene TRBJ2-7, with D possibly being TRBD2 (5 bases). Trimming removed 0 bases at V and 0 bases at J, with 9 bases between. Germline CDR1 reads MNHEY; CDR2 reads SVGAGI. The CDR3 covers 15 residues. DNA of the CDR3: TGTGCCAGCAGTTACTCAAGAGGGAACTCCTACGAGCAGTACTTC. Translated, it gives CASSYSRGNSYEQYF.

The chain uses TRBV5-1 and TRBJ2-2; a weak D match, TRBD1 (5 bases). V dropped 4 bases and J dropped 6 bases, with 13 bases sitting between them. The CDR3 loop spans 14 amino acids. Germline V lookup: CDR1 SGHRS, CDR2 YFSETQ. This CDR3 reads CASSQGSDAGELFF. The DNA of the CDR3 is TGCGCCAGCAGCCAGGGAAGCGACGCCGGGGAGCTGTTTTTT.

This rearrangement joins TRBV21-1 to TRBJ2-1; TRBD1, the table's D call, lacks a check against the DNA. TRBV21-1 is labeled a pseudogene. The CDR3 runs to 17 residues. CDR3 residues: CASSVLGRTGDCNEQFF. CDR3 DNA sequence: TGTGCCAGCAGCGTTCTGGGAAGGACAGGGGACTGCAATGAGCAGTTCTTC.

This chain links TRBV5-1 with TRBJ2-7, with D perhaps matching TRBD2 (6 bases). V lost 2 bases, J lost 2 bases, and 20 bases lay in between. Germline CDR1 SGHRS, CDR2 YFSETQ. This CDR3 spans 17 amino acids. CDR3 in DNA: TGCGCCAGCAGCTTCGGGGGTCGTACGGGGCAGGCCTACGAGCAGTACTTC. This sequence encodes CASSFGGRTGQAYEQYF.

This chain joins TRBV7-3 and TRBJ2-1; tentatively, D is TRBD1 (6 bases). Germline CDR1 reads SGHTA; CDR2 reads FQGTGA. The CDR3 runs to 13 residues. Trimming took off 1 base at V and 7 bases at J, with 8 bases between the two ends. The CDR3 nucleotides read TGTGCCAGCAGCTTAAACAGGGTGAATGAGCAGTTCTTC. Translation gives CASSLNRVNEQFF.

CDR3 loop: CASSSPSGRIDNEQFF. The CDR3 DNA is TGTGCCAGCAGTTCCCCTAGCGGGAGGATCGACAATGAGCAGTTCTTC. The chain links TRBV28 to TRBJ2-1; 11 nucleotides align to TRBD2. The germline CDR1 and CDR2 sequences are MDHEN and SYDVKM. The CDR3 totals 16 residues. V gave up 4 bases and J gave up 5 bases; unmatched junction bases: 7.

This rearrangement joins TRBV6-6 to TRBJ2-7, with TRBD2 matching 7 bases. The V gene end was trimmed by 6 bases and the J gene end by 3 bases; junction bases not matched to a gene: 5. The CDR3 loop spans 13 amino acids. Germline CDR1 and CDR2: MNHNY and SVGAGI (reference sequence). The CDR3 region has the DNA TGTGCCAGCAGGCCGGGACTAAACTACGAGCAGTACTTC. Encoded protein: CASRPGLNYEQYF.

This clone appeared a single time. The chain is built from TRBV19 and TRBJ2-7, with D possibly TRBD1 on 6 matching bases. Germline assignment: CDR1 LNHDA and CDR2 SQIVND (reference sequence). The CDR3 consists of 13 residues. The V and J ends lost 4 bases and 2 bases respectively, with 9 bases between them. The CDR3 region is CASSTDSTYEQYF. CDR3 bases: TGTGCCAGTAGTACGGACAGTACCTACGAGCAGTACTTC.

As concerns this clone: Germline and junction disagree at one end, which may indicate a read error. This chain joins TRBV7-3 and TRBJ2-1; 8 bases map to TRBD2. The CDR3 runs to 13 residues. Germline V gene lookup returns CDR1 SGHTA and CDR2 FQGTGA. The CDR3 DNA sequence: TGTGCCAGTTCGAGCGGGAGCTACAATAAGCAGTTCTTC. Amino acids: CASSSGSYNKQFF.

This rearrangement joins TRBV9 to TRBJ2-1; the match to TRBD2 covers 9 bases. Germline loops: CDR1 SGDLS, CDR2 YYNGEE. The CDR3 extends over 18 amino acids. V lost 0 bases, J lost 8 bases, and 15 bases stayed unmatched. In nucleotides, the CDR3 is TGTGCCAGCAGCGTAGCCTCTAGAGTAGATAGCGGGAGTTATGAGCAGTTCTTC. Protein: CASSVASRVDSGSYEQFF.

The chain uses TRBV5-6 and TRBJ1-1; the D is unclear. CDR1 and CDR2 from the germline V gene are SGHDT and YYEEEE. The CDR3 totals 14 residues. V was cut by 0 bases and J by 0 bases, with 6 bases left in between. CDR3 loop: CASSLAHLNTEAFF. As DNA, the CDR3 is TGTGCCAGCAGCTTGGCACATTTGAACACTGAAGCTTTCTTT.

The V call is TRBV6-5, the J call TRBJ1-2; possibly TRBD1 for D (6 bases). CDR3 length: 13 amino acids. Trimming left V 4 bases short and J 4 bases short, with 10 bases between. Germline V gene data show CDR1 as MNHEY and CDR2 as SVGAGI. The CDR3 is CASSSDRSYGYTF. In nucleotides, the CDR3 is TGTGCCAGCAGTTCTGACAGGTCCTATGGCTACACCTTC.

The CDR3 coding sequence is TGTGCCAGCAGCCAAGACAGGGTGGACACAGATACGCAGTATTTT. This translates into CASSQDRVDTDTQYF. The genes are TRBV7-3 and TRBJ2-3; 7 bases line up with TRBD1. After removal of 5 bases from V and 2 bases from J, the junction contained 7 bases not matched to a gene. Germline assignment: CDR1 SGHTA and CDR2 FQGTGA. The CDR3 loop spans 15 amino acids.

The chain has TRBV9 and TRBJ2-1; 9 bases agree with TRBD2. The V segment lost 2 bases and the J segment 4 bases; nucleotides outside the gene matches: 16. The CDR3 spans 19 residues. CDR1 is SGDLS, CDR2 YYNGEE, per germline. The CDR3 sequence is CASSVSPAGGATRYNEQFF. CDR3 nucleotides: TGTGCCAGCAGCGTCTCACCGGCGGGGGGGGCGACGAGATACAATGAGCAGTTCTTC. The variable domain in full, completed from reference TRBV9 and TRBJ2-1, reads DSGVTQTPKHLITATGQRVTLRCSPRSGDLSVYWYQQSLDQGLQFLIQYYNGEERAKGNILERFSAQQFPDLHSELNLSSLELGDSALYFCASSVSPAGGATRYNEQFFGPGTRLTVL.

This clone was seen a handful of times. V is TRBV27 and J is TRBJ2-7; 9 bases align to TRBD2. The CDR3 is 15 amino acids. V was pared by 6 bases and J by 3 bases, with 9 bases of the junction left unmatched. CDR1 is MNHEY and CDR2 is SMNVEV in the germline V gene (reference sequence). CDR3 sequence reads: CASRTIAGVIYEQYF. In DNA form, the CDR3 reads TGTGCCAGCAGGACGATAGCGGGAGTGATCTACGAGCAGTACTTC.